Following are 8 T cell receptor beta chains from one sample sequenced in a study of glioma-infiltrating T cells after dendritic cell vaccination. Clones were read by immunoSEQ multiplex PCR, and TCRdb kept only the in-frame ones, dropping some. This sample carries 45,000 to 50,000 clones, 65% to 90% of them seen once, and the ten largest clones take about 10%. Source: blood, taken before dendritic cell vaccination. The receptor source for this set is a human donor with glioblastoma.

The chain joins TRBV12-5 to TRBJ2-5; tentative D call: TRBD2 (5 bases). V dropped 5 bases and J dropped 1 base, with 11 bases sitting between them. From germline, CDR1 is LGHNT and CDR2 FRNRAP. The CDR3 is 14 residues long. The CDR3 nucleotides read TGTGCTAGTGGTCGAGGGATCCTCCAAGAGACCCAGTACTTC. Amino acid sequence: CASGRGILQETQYF.

The J gene is TRBJ2-1, the V gene TRBV9, with TRBD2 identical over 8 bases. Trimming at V came to 0 bases and at J to 7 bases, leaving 9 bases not matched to a gene. The CDR3 loop spans 16 amino acids. The germline V gene has CDR1 SGDLS and CDR2 YYNGEE. CDR3 DNA sequence: TGTGCCAGCAGCGTAGCAGGGACTAGAGCATCTAATGAGCAGTTCTTC. As protein: CASSVAGTRASNEQFF.

This chain joins TRBV11-2 and TRBJ2-5, with D possibly matching TRBD2 (6 bases). Trimming took 3 bases from V and 1 from J, leaving 15 bases between them. This CDR3 is 16 amino acids long. The germline CDR1 and CDR2 sequences are SGHAT and FQNNGV. The CDR3 protein is CASSFSSAGFQETQYF. The CDR3, as DNA: TGTGCCAGCAGCTTCAGTAGCGCGGGGTTCCAAGAGACCCAGTACTTC.

This chain connects TRBV7-6 to TRBJ2-7, with D possibly being TRBD1 (5 bases). Germline V gene lookup returns CDR1 SGHVS and CDR2 FNYEAQ. The V gene lost 0 bases and the J gene lost 3 bases, with 12 bases spanning the gap. CDR3 length equals 15 residues. The CDR3 DNA reads as TGTGCCAGCAGCTTAGCGAACAGGACCATCTACGAGCAGTACTTC. It codes for CASSLANRTIYEQYF.

The genes are TRBV7-2 and TRBJ2-1, with 10 bases fitting TRBD2. V lost 3 bases, J lost 4 bases, and 3 bases stayed unmatched. Germline CDR1 is SGHTA and CDR2 is FQGNSA. The CDR3 totals 15 residues. The CDR3 loop reads CASSFIAGGYNEQFF. Written as DNA, the CDR3 is TGTGCCAGCAGCTTTATAGCGGGGGGATACAATGAGCAGTTCTTC.

The chain couples TRBV5-1 to TRBJ2-6; D ambiguous. V was clipped by 0 bases and J by 0 bases, with 7 bases between them. Germline loops: CDR1 SGHRS, CDR2 YFSETQ. This CDR3 is built from 16 residues. This CDR3 reads CASSLAGSSGANVLTF. In DNA form, the CDR3 reads TGCGCCAGCAGCTTGGCTGGCAGCTCTGGGGCCAACGTCCTGACTTTC. The whole variable domain, filled in from reference TRBV5-1 and TRBJ2-6, reads KAGVTQTPRYLIKTRGQQVTLSCSPISGHRSVSWYQQTPGQGLQFLFEYFSETQRNKGNFPGRFSGRQFSNSRSEMNVSTLELGDSALYLCASSLAGSSGANVLTFGAGSRLTVL.

The chain has TRBV4-3 and TRBJ2-3, with unresolved D. Germline loops: CDR1 LGHNA, CDR2 YSLEER. This CDR3 has 16 residues. V was clipped by 0 bases and J by 0 bases, with 10 bases between them. Here the CDR3 DNA reads TGCGCCAGCAGCCAAGATGAGGCAGCTAGCACAGATACGCAGTATTTT. Residues: CASSQDEAASTDTQYF.

The chain is built from TRBV29-1 and TRBJ1-1, with 8 bases aligning to TRBD1. The CDR3 totals 12 residues. Germline trimming cut 6 bases from V and 6 bases from J; bases unmatched to any gene: 6. Germline values: CDR1 SQVTM, CDR2 ANQGSEA. The DNA of the CDR3 is TGCAGCGTGTTTCAGGGGGCGTCTGAAGCTTTCTTT. Translating gives CSVFQGASEAFF. The full variable domain, its missing parts supplied by reference TRBV29-1 and TRBJ1-1, is SAVISQKPSRDICQRGTSLTIQCQVDSQVTMMFWYRQQPGQSLTLIATANQGSEATYESGFVIDKFPISRPNLTFSTLTVSNMSPEDSSIYLCSVFQGASEAFFGQGTRLTVV.